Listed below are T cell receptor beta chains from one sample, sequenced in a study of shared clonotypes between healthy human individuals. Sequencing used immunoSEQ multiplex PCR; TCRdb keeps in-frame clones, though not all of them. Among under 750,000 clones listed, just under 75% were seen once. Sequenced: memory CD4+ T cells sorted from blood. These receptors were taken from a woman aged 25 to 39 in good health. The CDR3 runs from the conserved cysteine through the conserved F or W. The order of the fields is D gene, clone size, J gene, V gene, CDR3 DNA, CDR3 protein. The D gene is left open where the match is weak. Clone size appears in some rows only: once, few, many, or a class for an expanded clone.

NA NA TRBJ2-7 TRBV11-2 TGTGCCAGCAGCAAGGATGGAGGGGAGCAGTACTTC CASSKDGGEQYF
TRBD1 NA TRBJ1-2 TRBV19 TGTGCCACAACAGGGGGTGCGGCTAACTATGGCTACACCTTC CATTGGAANYGYTF
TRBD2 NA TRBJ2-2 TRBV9 TGTGCCAGCAGCGTAGCTAGCGGCAACACCGGGGAGCTGTTTTTT CASSVASGNTGELFF
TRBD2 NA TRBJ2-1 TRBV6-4 TGTGCCAGCAGTGATATTTGGACTAGCGGACGCAATGAGCAGTTCTTC CASSDIWTSGRNEQFF
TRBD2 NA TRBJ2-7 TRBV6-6 TGTGCCAGCACCAGTAGCGGGAGAGGTAGGAACGAGCAGTACTTC CASTSSGRGRNEQYF
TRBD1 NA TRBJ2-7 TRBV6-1 TGTGCCAGCAAACCGGGACAGGGGAGTAACGAGCAGTACTTC CASKPGQGSNEQYF
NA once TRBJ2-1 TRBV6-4 TGTGCCAGCAGTGAGGTAGGCGATTACCGAGAGCAGTTCTTC CASSEVGDYREQFF
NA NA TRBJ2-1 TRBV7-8 TGTGCCAGCAGCTTAGGCCGCCAGCGGAGCCTTTACAATGAGCAGTTCTTC CASSLGRQRSLYNEQFF
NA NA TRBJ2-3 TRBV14 TGTGCCAGCAGCCGAGGGCCAGGAGATACGCAGTATTTT CASSRGPGDTQYF
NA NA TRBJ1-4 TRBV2 TGTGCCAGCAGTGGAATGGGCCTTAATGAAAAACTGTTTTTT CASSGMGLNEKLFF
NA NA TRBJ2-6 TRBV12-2 TGTGCAAGTCGCTTAGGGCTAGCGGGAGCTGGGGCCAACGTCCTGACTTTC CASRLGLAGAGANVLTF
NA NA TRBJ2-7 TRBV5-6 TGTGCCAGCAGTTTAGCCTTCCACGAGCAGTACTTC CASSLAFHEQYF
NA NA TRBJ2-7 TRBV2 TGTGCCAGCAGTGAGTCGCTAATCTCCTACGAGCAGTACTTC CASSESLISYEQYF
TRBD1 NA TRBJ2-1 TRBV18 TGTGCCAGCTCGCCTAATGTGGGACAGGGAAATGAGCAGTTCTTC CASSPNVGQGNEQFF
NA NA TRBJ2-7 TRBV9 TGTGCCAGCAGCGTAGGAGGGACACCTCCATACGAGCAGTACTTC CASSVGGTPPYEQYF
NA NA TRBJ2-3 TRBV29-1 TGCAGCGTACGGGACCATGTGCCAGATACGCAGTATTTT CSVRDHVPDTQYF
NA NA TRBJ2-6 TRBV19 TGTGCCAGTAGTTCTCACGGGTCTGGGGCCAACGTCCTGACTTTC CASSSHGSGANVLTF
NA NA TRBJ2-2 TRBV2 TGTGCCAGCAGTGAAGCCCGATCGACCGGGGAGCTGTTTTTT CASSEARSTGELFF
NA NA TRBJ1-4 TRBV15 TGTGCCACCAGCAGAGCAGGGGCAGGGGCTTCAAAAGAAAAACTGTTTTTT CATSRAGAGASKEKLFF
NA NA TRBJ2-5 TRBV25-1 TGTGCCAGTACGGGATTAAGGGGCCAAGAGACCCAGTACTTC CASTGLRGQETQYF
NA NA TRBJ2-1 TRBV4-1 TGCGCCAGCAGCCCGAGAGCGGTTACCAACAATGAGCAGTTCTTC CASSPRAVTNNEQFF
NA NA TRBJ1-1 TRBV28 TGTGCCAGCAGTTTCGTTAACACTGAAGCTTTCTTT CASSFVNTEAFF
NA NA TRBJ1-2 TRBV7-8 TGTGCCAGCAGCTTAGAAAGGATAAGTGCTGATGGCTACACCTTC CASSLERISADGYTF
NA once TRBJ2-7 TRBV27 TGTGCCAGCAGTCCCCGTGGGGGCGGGACGGTCGAGCAGTACTTC CASSPRGGGTVEQYF
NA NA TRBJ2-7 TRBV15 TGTGCCACCAGCAGAGAACGCGGTTTCGAGCAGTACTTC CATSRERGFEQYF
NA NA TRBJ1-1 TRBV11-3 TGTGCCAGCAGCTCCGGGACCCAGGAGACTGAAGCTTTCTTT CASSSGTQETEAFF
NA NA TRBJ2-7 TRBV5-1 TGCGCCAGCAGCTTAGGGGGGCTTAGCGGCCACGAGCAGTACTTC CASSLGGLSGHEQYF
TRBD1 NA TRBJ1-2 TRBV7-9 TGTGCCAGCAGAGGGGGCGAAGGCTACACCTTC CASRGGEGYTF
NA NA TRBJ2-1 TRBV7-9 TGTGCCAGCAGCTTAGATGGTTGGGTCTCGAGCTCCTACAATGAGCAGTTCTTC CASSLDGWVSSSYNEQFF
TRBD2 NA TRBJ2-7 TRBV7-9 TGTGCCAGCAGTTCTAGCGGATCCTACGAGCAGTACTTC CASSSSGSYEQYF
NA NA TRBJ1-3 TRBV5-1 TGCGCCAGCAGGCTCGACGGACCTGGAAACACCATATATTTT CASRLDGPGNTIYF
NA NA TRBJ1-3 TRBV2 TGTGCCAGCAGAATAGGAACAACCAGAGGGGCCTCTGGAAACACCATATATTTT CASRIGTTRGASGNTIYF
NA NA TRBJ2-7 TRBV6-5 TGTGCCAGCAGAAAACCGACGGGCGTCGAGCAGTACTTC CASRKPTGVEQYF